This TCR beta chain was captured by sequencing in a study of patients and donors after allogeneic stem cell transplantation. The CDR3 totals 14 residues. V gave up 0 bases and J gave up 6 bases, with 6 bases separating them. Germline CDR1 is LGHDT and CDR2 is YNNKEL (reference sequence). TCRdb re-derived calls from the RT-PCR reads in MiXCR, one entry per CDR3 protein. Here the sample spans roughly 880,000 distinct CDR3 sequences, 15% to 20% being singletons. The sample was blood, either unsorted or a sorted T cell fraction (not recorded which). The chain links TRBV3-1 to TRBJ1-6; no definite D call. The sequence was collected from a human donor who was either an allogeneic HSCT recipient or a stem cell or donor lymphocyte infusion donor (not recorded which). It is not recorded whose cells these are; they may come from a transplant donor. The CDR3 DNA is TGTGCCAGCAGCCAAGAGGGGTTTAATTCACCCCTCCACTTT. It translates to CASSQEGFNSPLHF.